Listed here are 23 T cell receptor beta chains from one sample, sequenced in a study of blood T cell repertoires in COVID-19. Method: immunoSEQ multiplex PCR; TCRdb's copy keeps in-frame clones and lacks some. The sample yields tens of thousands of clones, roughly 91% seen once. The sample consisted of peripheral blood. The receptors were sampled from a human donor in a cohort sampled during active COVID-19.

The DNA of the CDR3 is TGTGCCAGTAGTCCGCGGGACGGAGGCTACGAGCAGTACTTC. Translated, it gives CASSPRDGGYEQYF. This chain uses TRBV19 with TRBJ2-7; the D gene is possibly TRBD2 (6 bases). The CDR3 is 14 residues long. V lost 5 bases and J 3 bases, leaving 14 bases between the germline ends. Germline V gives CDR1 LNHDA, CDR2 SQIVND (reference sequence).

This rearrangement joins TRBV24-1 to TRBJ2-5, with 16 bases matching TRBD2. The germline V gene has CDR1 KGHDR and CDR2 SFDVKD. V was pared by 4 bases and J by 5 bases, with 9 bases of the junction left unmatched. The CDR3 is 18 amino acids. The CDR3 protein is CATSDSGTSGRVGETQYF. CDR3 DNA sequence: TGTGCCACCAGTGACTCCGGGACTAGCGGGAGGGTAGGTGAGACCCAGTACTTC.

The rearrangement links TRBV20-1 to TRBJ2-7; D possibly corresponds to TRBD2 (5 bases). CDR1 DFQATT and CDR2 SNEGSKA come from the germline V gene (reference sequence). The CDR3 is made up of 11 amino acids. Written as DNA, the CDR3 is TGCAGCTATCGATTTGGGAGCGAGCAGTACTTC. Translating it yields CSYRFGSEQYF.

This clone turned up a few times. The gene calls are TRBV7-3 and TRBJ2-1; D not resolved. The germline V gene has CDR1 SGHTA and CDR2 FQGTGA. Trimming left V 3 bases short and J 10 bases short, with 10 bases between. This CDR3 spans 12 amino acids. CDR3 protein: CASSFTTGEQFF. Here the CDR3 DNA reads TGTGCCAGCAGCTTTACCACCGGGGAGCAGTTCTTC.

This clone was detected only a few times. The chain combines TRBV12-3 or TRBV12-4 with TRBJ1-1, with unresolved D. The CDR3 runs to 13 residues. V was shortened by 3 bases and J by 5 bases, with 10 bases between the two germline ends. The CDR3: CASSFGPTTEAFF. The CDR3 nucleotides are TGTGCCAGCAGTTTCGGTCCCACTACTGAAGCTTTCTTT.

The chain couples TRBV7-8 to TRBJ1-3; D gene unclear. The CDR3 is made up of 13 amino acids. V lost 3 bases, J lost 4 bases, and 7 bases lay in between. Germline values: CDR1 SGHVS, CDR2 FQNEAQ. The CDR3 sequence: CASSFEAGNTIYF. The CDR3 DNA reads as TGTGCCAGCAGCTTCGAAGCGGGAAACACCATATATTTT.

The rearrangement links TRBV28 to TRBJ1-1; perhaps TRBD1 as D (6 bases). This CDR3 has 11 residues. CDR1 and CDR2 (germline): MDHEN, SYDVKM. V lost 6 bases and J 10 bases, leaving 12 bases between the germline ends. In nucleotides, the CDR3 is TGTGCCAGCAGATACAGGGAGTTAGCTTTCTTT. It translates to CASRYRELAFF.

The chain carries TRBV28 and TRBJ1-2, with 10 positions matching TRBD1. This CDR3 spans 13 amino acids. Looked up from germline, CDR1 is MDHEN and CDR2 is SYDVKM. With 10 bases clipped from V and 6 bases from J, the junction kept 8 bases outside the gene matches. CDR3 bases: TGTGCCACCCAGGACAGGGGGAGCGATGGCTACACCTTC. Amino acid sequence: CATQDRGSDGYTF.

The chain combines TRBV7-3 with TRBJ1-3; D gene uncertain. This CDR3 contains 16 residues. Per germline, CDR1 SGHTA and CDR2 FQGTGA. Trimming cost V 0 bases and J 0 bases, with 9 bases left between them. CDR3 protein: CASSLTPGTSGNTIYF. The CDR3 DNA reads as TGTGCCAGCAGCTTAACCCCAGGCACCTCTGGAAACACCATATATTTT. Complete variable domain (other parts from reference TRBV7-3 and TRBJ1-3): GAGVSQTPSNKVTEKGKYVELRCDPISGHTALYWYRQSLGQGPEFLIYFQGTGAADDSGLPNDRFFAVRPEGSVSTLKIQRTERGDSAVYLCASSLTPGTSGNTIYFGEGSWLTVV.

CDR3 bases: TGTGCCAGCAGCCCAGGACTAGCGGGAGGAGGGACCGGGGAGCTGTTTTTT. Translating it yields CASSPGLAGGGTGELFF. This rearrangement joins TRBV21-1 to TRBJ2-2; the table's D call, TRBD2, has no DNA check behind it. TRBV21-1 is given as a pseudogene. This CDR3 comprises 17 residues.

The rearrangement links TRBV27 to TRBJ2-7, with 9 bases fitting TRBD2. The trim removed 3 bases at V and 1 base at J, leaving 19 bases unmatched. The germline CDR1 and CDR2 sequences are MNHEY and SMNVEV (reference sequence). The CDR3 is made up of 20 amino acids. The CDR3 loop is CASSFAGLAPLRTGSYEQYF. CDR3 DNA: TGTGCCAGCAGTTTCGCCGGACTAGCGCCCTTGCGAACAGGTTCCTACGAGCAGTACTTC.

The CDR3 region is CASKSGREGYEQYF. CDR3 bases: TGCGCCAGCAAGTCTGGGCGGGAGGGCTACGAGCAGTACTTC. The chain couples TRBV5-1 to TRBJ2-7; 9 bases map to TRBD2. J lost 3 bases, V lost 6 bases, and 7 bases had no gene match. There are 14 residues in the CDR3. Per the germline V gene, CDR1 is SGHRS and CDR2 is YFSETQ.

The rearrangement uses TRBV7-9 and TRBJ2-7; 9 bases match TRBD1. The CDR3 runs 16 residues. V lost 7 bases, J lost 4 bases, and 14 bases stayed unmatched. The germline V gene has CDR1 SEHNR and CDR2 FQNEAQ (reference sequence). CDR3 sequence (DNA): TGTGCCAGCATCGAATTCCTCGGACAGGGGATTTACGAGCAGTACTTC. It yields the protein CASIEFLGQGIYEQYF.

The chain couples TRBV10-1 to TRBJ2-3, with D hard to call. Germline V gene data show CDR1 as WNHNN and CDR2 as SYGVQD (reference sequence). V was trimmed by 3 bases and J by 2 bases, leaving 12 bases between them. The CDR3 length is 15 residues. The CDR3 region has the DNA TGCGCCAGCAGTGATAGGAGTGGAACCACAGATACGCAGTATTTT. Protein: CASSDRSGTTDTQYF.

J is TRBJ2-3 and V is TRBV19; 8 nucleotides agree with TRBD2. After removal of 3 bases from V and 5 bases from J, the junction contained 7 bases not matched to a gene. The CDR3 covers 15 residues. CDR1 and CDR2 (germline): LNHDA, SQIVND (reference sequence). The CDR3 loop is CASSIGGGTGDTQYF. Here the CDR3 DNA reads TGTGCCAGTAGTATCGGGGGGGGAACTGGAGATACGCAGTATTTT.

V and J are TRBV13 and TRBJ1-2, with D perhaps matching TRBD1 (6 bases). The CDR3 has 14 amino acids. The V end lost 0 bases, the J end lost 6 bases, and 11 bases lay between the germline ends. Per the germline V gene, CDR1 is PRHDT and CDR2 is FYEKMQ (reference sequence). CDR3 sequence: CASSLGGGADGYTF. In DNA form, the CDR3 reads TGTGCCAGCAGCTTAGGTGGGGGGGCGGATGGCTACACCTTC.

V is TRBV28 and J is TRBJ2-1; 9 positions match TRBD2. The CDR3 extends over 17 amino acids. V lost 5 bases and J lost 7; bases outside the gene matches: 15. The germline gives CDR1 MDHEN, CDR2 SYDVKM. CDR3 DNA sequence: TGTGCCAGCAGTGTTCCCTGGGGGGCTAGCGGGGATAATGAGCAGTTCTTC. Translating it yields CASSVPWGASGDNEQFF. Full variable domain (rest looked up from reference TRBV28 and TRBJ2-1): DVKVTQSSRYLVKRTGEKVFLECVQDMDHENMFWYRQDPGLGLRLIYFSYDVKMKEKGDIPEGYSVSREKKERFSLILESASTNQTSMYLCASSVPWGASGDNEQFFGPGTRLTVL.

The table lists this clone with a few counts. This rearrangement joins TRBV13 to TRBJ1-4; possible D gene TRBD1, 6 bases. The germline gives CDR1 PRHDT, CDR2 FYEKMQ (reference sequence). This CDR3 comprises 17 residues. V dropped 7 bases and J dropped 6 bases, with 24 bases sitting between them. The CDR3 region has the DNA TGTGCCAGCACCCCTGGGGGCCCCGACCGCTCCTATGAAAAACTGTTTTTT. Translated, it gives CASTPGGPDRSYEKLFF. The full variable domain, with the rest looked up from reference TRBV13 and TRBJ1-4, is AAGVIQSPRHLIKEKRETATLKCYPIPRHDTVYWYQQGPGQDPQFLISFYEKMQSDKGSIPDRFSAQQFSDYHSELNMSSLELGDSALYFCASTPGGPDRSYEKLFFGSGTQLSVL.

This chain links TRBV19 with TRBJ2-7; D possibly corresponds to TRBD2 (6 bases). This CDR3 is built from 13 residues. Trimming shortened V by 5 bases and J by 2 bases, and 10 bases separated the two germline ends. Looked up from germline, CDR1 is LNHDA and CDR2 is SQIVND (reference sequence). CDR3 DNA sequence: TGTGCCAGTAGTGTTTGGGGGGCCTACGAGCAGTACTTC. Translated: CASSVWGAYEQYF.

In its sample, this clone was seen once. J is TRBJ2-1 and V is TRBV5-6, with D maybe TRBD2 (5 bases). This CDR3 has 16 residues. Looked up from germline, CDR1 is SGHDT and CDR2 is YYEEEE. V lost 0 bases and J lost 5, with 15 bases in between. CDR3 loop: CASSLDWTFLNNEQFF. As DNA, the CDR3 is TGTGCCAGCAGCTTGGATTGGACTTTCCTGAACAATGAGCAGTTCTTC.

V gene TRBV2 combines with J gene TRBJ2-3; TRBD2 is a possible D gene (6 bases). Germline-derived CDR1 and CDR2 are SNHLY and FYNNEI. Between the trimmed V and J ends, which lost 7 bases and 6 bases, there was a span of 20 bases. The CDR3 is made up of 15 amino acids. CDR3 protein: CASTRRAPAGDTQYF. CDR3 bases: TGTGCCAGCACTCGGAGGGCCCCCGCAGGGGATACGCAGTATTTT.

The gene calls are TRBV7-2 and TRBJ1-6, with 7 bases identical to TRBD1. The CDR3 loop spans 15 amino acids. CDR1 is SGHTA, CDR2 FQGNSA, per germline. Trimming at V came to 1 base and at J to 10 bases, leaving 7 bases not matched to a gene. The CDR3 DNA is TGTGCCAGCAGCTTAGGGTCGGCAGGGGGGTCACCCCTCCACTTT. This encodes CASSLGSAGGSPLHF.

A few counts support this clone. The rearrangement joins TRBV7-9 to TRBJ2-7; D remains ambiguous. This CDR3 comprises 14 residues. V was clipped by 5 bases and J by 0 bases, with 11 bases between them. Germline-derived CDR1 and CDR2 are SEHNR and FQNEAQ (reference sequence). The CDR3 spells CASSSTTNSYEQYF. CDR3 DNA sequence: TGTGCCAGCAGCAGTACAACCAACTCCTACGAGCAGTACTTC.